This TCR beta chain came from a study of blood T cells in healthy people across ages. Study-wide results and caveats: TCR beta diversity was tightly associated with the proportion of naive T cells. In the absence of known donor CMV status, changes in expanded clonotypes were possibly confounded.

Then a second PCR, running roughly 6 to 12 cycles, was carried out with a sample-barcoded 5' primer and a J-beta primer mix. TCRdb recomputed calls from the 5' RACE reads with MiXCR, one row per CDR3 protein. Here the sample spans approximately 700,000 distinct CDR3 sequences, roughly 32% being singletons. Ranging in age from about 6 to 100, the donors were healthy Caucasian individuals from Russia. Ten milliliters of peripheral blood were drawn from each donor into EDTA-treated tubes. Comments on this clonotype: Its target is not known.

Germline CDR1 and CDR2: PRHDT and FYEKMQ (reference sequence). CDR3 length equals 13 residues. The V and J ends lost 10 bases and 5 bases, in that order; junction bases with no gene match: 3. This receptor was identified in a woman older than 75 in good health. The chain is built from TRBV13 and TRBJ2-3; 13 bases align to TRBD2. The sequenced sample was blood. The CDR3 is CATGLAGEDTQYF. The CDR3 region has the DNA TGTGCCACCGGACTAGCGGGAGAAGATACGCAGTATTTT.